This T cell receptor beta chain was retrieved from a study of T cell repertoires and leukemia-associated antigens. TCRdb reprocessed the 5' RACE reads with MiXCR, giving one entry per CDR3 protein. Of about 9,800 distinct CDR3 sequences in the sample, 43% were seen once. CDR3 size: 11 residues. Trimming left V 0 bases short and J 10 bases short, with 5 bases between. Germline V gene sequence: CDR1 SGHRS, CDR2 YFSETQ. A note on this clonotype: As yet, its antigen is unknown.

The TCR comes from a female donor in good health. The sample consisted of CD3+ T cells sorted from blood and cultured. The chain joins TRBV5-1 to TRBJ2-1; weak D call: TRBD2 (5 bases). The CDR3 protein is CASSLGGEQFF. Here the CDR3 DNA reads TGCGCCAGCAGCTTGGGAGGGGAGCAGTTCTTC.